Presented here are 24 T cell receptor beta chains from one specimen sequenced in a study of early T cells in non-severe SARS-CoV-2 infection. TCRdb reprocessed the 5' RACE reads via MiXCR and lists one record per CDR3 protein. The sample lists under 70,000 distinct CDR3 sequences, 10% to 15% occurring once. The sequenced sample consisted of whole blood. These receptor sequences come from an adult who was a healthcare worker with PCR-confirmed SARS-CoV-2 infection or an uninfected control (not recorded which).

This clonotype was observed at least ten times. V gene TRBV7-8 combines with J gene TRBJ1-2; D gene ambiguous. The V end lost 5 bases, the J end lost 6 bases, and 10 bases lay between the germline ends. This CDR3 is 12 amino acids long. CDR1 and CDR2 from the germline V gene are SGHVS and FQNEAQ. The CDR3 DNA is TGTGCCAGCAGCCCAAGTGTGCATGGCTACACCTTC. It yields the protein CASSPSVHGYTF.

The J gene is TRBJ2-7, the V gene TRBV21-1. TRBV21-1 is deemed a pseudogene. This CDR3 has 16 amino acids. The CDR3 loop is CASSERVDASSYEQYF. The CDR3 coding sequence is TGTGCCAGCAGCGAAAGGGTCGATGCGAGCTCCTACGAGCAGTACTTC.

The rearrangement joins TRBV2 to TRBJ2-7; D gene uncertain. The V end lost 2 bases, the J end lost 2 bases, and 7 bases lay between the germline ends. The V gene's germline CDR1 is SNHLY and CDR2 FYNNEI. CDR3 length equals 13 residues. The CDR3: CASSEPVPYEQYF. CDR3 sequence (DNA): TGTGCCAGCAGTGAACCAGTTCCCTACGAGCAGTACTTC.

A few counts support this clonotype. The V and J genes are TRBV29-1 and TRBJ2-1; 8 positions agree with TRBD2. The germline gives CDR1 SQVTM, CDR2 ANQGSEA. CDR3 size: 14 residues. Germline trimming cut 7 bases from V and 9 bases from J; bases unmatched to any gene: 14. The CDR3 region is CSARPPGGPPEQFF. Here the CDR3 DNA reads TGCAGCGCCCGCCCCCCGGGAGGGCCTCCTGAGCAGTTCTTC.

This clonotype has a handful of counts. The rearrangement joins TRBV19 to TRBJ2-3, with 7 bases aligning to TRBD2. This CDR3 spans 13 amino acids. Germline lookup yields CDR1 LNHDA and CDR2 SQIVND (reference sequence). Trimming cost V 5 bases and J 4 bases; bases outside gene matches: 3. CDR3 amino acids: CASSGRAPDTQYF. As DNA, the CDR3 is TGTGCCAGTAGTGGGAGGGCTCCAGATACGCAGTATTTT.

This CDR3 reads CASRPGTGGSYEQYF. Here the CDR3 DNA reads TGTGCCAGCAGGCCCGGGACAGGGGGTTCCTACGAGCAGTACTTC. The chain uses TRBV6-2 or TRBV6-3 and TRBJ2-7; 11 bases are a match to TRBD1. Germline CDR1 and CDR2: MNHEY and SVGEGT. This CDR3 has 15 residues. V trimming: 6 bases; J trimming: 1 base; junction bases outside the gene matches: 5.

This clonotype has at least ten counts. The V gene is TRBV11-2, the J gene TRBJ2-5, with 8 bases identical to TRBD2. The junction had 3 bases not matched to a gene; V was cut back by 5 bases and J by 1 base. This CDR3 has 14 residues. Germline loops: CDR1 SGHAT, CDR2 FQNNGV. The CDR3 region is CASSPTSGQETQYF. CDR3 nucleotide sequence: TGTGCCAGCAGCCCAACTAGCGGCCAAGAGACCCAGTACTTC.

This clonotype was seen repeatedly, ten times or more. The chain joins TRBV20-1 to TRBJ2-1; 8 nucleotides align to TRBD2. J lost 4 bases, V lost 6 bases, and 17 bases had no gene match. The CDR3 is 17 amino acids. CDR1 DFQATT and CDR2 SNEGSKA come from the germline V gene (reference sequence). In nucleotides, the CDR3 is TGCAGTGCCAATCTTTTGGGACTAGAGGGACCTTACAATGAGCAGTTCTTC. It specifies CSANLLGLEGPYNEQFF.

This clonotype was found a few times. This chain links TRBV7-2 with TRBJ2-6; D not resolved. Germline V gene data show CDR1 as SGHTA and CDR2 as FQGNSA. This CDR3 spans 15 amino acids. V lost 5 bases to trimming and J lost 0 bases, with 8 bases between them. In DNA form, the CDR3 reads TGTGCCAGCAGCCAGTCGTACTCTGGGGCCAACGTCCTGACTTTC. This sequence encodes CASSQSYSGANVLTF.

The chain has TRBV29-1 and TRBJ2-5; D gene unclear. This CDR3 is 11 amino acids long. Germline CDR1 and CDR2: SQVTM and ANQGSEA. The V end was cut by 4 bases, the J end by 6 bases, with 9 bases between. The CDR3 sequence is CSVGNVQTQYF. DNA for the CDR3: TGCAGCGTTGGGAACGTTCAGACCCAGTACTTC.

This sequence joins TRBV13 and TRBJ1-2; D gene uncertain. Between the trimmed V and J ends, which lost 1 base and 5 bases, there was a span of 5 bases. The CDR3 contains 12 residues. Germline V gene data show CDR1 as PRHDT and CDR2 as FYEKMQ (reference sequence). The CDR3 reads CASSLELYGYTF. CDR3 DNA: TGTGCCAGCAGCTTAGAGCTTTATGGCTACACCTTC.

The chain employs TRBV25-1 and TRBJ2-7, with D tentatively TRBD1 (6 bases). The V gene lost 4 bases and the J gene lost 2 bases, with 9 bases spanning the gap. CDR1 and CDR2 from the germline V gene are MGHDK and SYGVNS. This CDR3 is built from 13 residues. The CDR3 DNA reads TGTGCCAGCAGTGTTGGGGGCGCCTACGAGCAGTACTTC. Its protein is CASSVGGAYEQYF.

The DNA for the CDR3 is TGTGCCAGTAGTATAGGACGGGAGAAGTACTTC. Its protein product is CASSIGREKYF. The V and J genes are TRBV19 and TRBJ2-4, with a tentative D call TRBD2 (6 bases). Trimming cost V 1 base and J 14 bases, with 9 bases left between them. Looked up from germline, CDR1 is LNHDA and CDR2 is SQIVND (reference sequence). The CDR3 runs to 11 residues.

V gene TRBV28 combines with J gene TRBJ2-5; 7 positions agree with TRBD2. The ends lost 3 bases at V and 1 base at J; junction bases unmatched: 11. CDR1 and CDR2 (germline): MDHEN, SYDVKM. There are 17 residues in the CDR3. The CDR3 DNA reads as TGTGCCAGCAGTTTCCCGGGGTTAGGACTAGGCCAAGAGACCCAGTACTTC. It is translated as CASSFPGLGLGQETQYF.

This clonotype came up a few times. An end of the junction does not agree with germline; a read error may underlie this. V gene TRBV4-3 combines with J gene TRBJ1-1; a weak D match, TRBD1 (6 bases). This CDR3 region has 17 residues. The germline CDR1 and CDR2 sequences are LGHNA and YSLEER. This chain's CDR3 is CASSQDNRAGENAEAFF. The CDR3 region has the DNA TGCGCCAGCAGCCAAGATAATAGGGCAGGGGAGAACGCTGAAGCTTTCTTT.

This clonotype came up a few times. The rearrangement joins TRBV27 to TRBJ2-2; D remains unclear. V lost 4 bases and J lost 0, with 3 bases in between. This CDR3 is 13 amino acids long. Per the germline V gene, CDR1 is MNHEY and CDR2 is SMNVEV (reference sequence). CDR3 in DNA: TGTGCCAGCAGTTCCTCGAACACCGGGGAGCTGTTTTTT. Encoded protein: CASSSSNTGELFF.

This clonotype was counted ten times or more. CDR3 in amino acids: CASSPGTAMNTEAFF. In nucleotides, the CDR3 is TGTGCCAGCTCACCAGGGACGGCAATGAACACTGAAGCTTTCTTT. The chain couples TRBV18 to TRBJ1-1; weak D call: TRBD1 (5 bases). The CDR3 is 15 residues long. V was pared by 2 bases and J by 0 bases, with 10 bases between. CDR1 KGHSH and CDR2 LQKENI come from the germline V gene.

This clonotype has just one count. This chain joins TRBV7-2 and TRBJ2-2; the match to TRBD1 covers 7 bases. V was clipped by 6 bases and J by 7 bases; unmatched bases: 8. Germline-derived CDR1 and CDR2 are SGHTA and FQGNSA. The CDR3 length is 14 residues. This CDR3 is CASSYNRGDGELFF. CDR3 nucleotide sequence: TGTGCCAGCAGTTATAACAGGGGCGACGGGGAGCTGTTTTTT.

The chain combines TRBV7-2 with TRBJ2-3, with TRBD1 identical over 8 bases. The germline CDR1 and CDR2 sequences are SGHTA and FQGNSA. This CDR3 is built from 15 residues. V shed 0 bases and J 6 bases; nucleotides not matched to a gene: 5. The CDR3 loop is CASSLASGGLDTQYF. The CDR3 nucleotides read TGTGCCAGCAGCTTAGCGTCAGGGGGCCTGGATACGCAGTATTTT.

This clonotype was found a few times. The chain couples TRBV12-3 or TRBV12-4 to TRBJ2-5, with D possibly being TRBD2 (5 bases). The CDR3 totals 14 residues. V lost 6 bases to trimming and J lost 1 base, with 12 bases between them. The CDR3 protein is CASRRTPFQETQYF. The CDR3 DNA reads as TGTGCCAGCAGAAGGACTCCGTTCCAAGAGACCCAGTACTTC.

The chain joins TRBV13 to TRBJ2-5; D gene uncertain. This CDR3 has 14 residues. The germline V and J ends were trimmed by 2 bases and 2 bases, with 9 bases remaining between them. Germline CDR1 and CDR2: PRHDT and FYEKMQ (reference sequence). The CDR3 DNA follows: TGTGCCAGCAGCTTAAAAACCTTGCAAGAGACCCAGTACTTC. Protein sequence: CASSLKTLQETQYF.

The J gene is TRBJ1-2, the V gene TRBV3-1; the D is unclear. The CDR3 is 12 residues long. V gave up 1 base and J gave up 6 bases, with 6 bases separating them. CDR1 and CDR2 (germline): LGHDT, YNNKEL (reference sequence). CDR3 in amino acids: CASSQARHGYTF. As DNA, the CDR3 is TGTGCCAGCAGCCAAGCCAGGCATGGCTACACCTTC.

The chain combines TRBV20-1 with TRBJ2-6; TRBD1 agrees at 7 bases. This CDR3 has 20 amino acids. Germline values: CDR1 DFQATT, CDR2 SNEGSKA (reference sequence). Trimming at V came to 0 bases and at J to 0 bases, leaving 14 bases not matched to a gene. Written as DNA, the CDR3 is TGCAGTGCTAGAGATTCACAGGGGTCCCGTCGAGCCTCTGGGGCCAACGTCCTGACTTTC. Residues: CSARDSQGSRRASGANVLTF.

In this sample, this clonotype turned up many times. The rearrangement joins TRBV9 to TRBJ2-3; 8 bases are shared with TRBD2. The CDR3 is 17 residues long. Trimming took 4 bases from V and 4 from J; bases not matched to a gene: 14. The germline gives CDR1 SGDLS, CDR2 YYNGEE. The CDR3 DNA follows: TGTGCCAGCAGCCCCACGTCCCGGCGGGGGGCTGCAGATACGCAGTATTTT. As protein: CASSPTSRRGAADTQYF. The whole variable domain, filled in from reference TRBV9 and TRBJ2-3, reads DSGVTQTPKHLITATGQRVTLRCSPRSGDLSVYWYQQSLDQGLQFLIQYYNGEERAKGNILERFSAQQFPDLHSELNLSSLELGDSALYFCASSPTSRRGAADTQYFGPGTRLTVL.